This is a list of T cell receptor beta chains from one sample in a study of early T cells in non-severe SARS-CoV-2 infection. TCRdb reprocessed the 5' RACE reads with MiXCR, giving one entry per CDR3 protein. The data hold fewer than 100,000 distinct CDR3 sequences, with over 9% observed a single time. Sequencing input: whole blood. Receptor source: an adult who was a healthcare worker with PCR-confirmed SARS-CoV-2 infection or an uninfected control (not recorded which). Both conserved end residues are trimmed from each CDR3. D genes are given only for firm matches.

j_call v_call d_call cdr3_aa
TRBJ2-3 TRBV20-1 TRBD2 SARDSGRATDTQY
TRBJ1-1 TRBV30 NA AWDDRGRRSTEAF
TRBJ2-5 TRBV12-3/TRBV12-4 NA ASSLGTTQY
TRBJ2-1 TRBV19 NA AAGSGLAGGNEQF
TRBJ2-7 TRBV6-2/TRBV6-3 NA ASSYSKHEQY
TRBJ1-5 TRBV2 NA ASSEALGRANQPQH
TRBJ2-5 TRBV20-1 TRBD1 SARTGETQY
TRBJ2-2 TRBV4-2 NA ASSQVLYSGELF
TRBJ1-3 TRBV2 NA ASSEVQSGNTIY
TRBJ2-2 TRBV3-1 NA ASSQGITGELF
TRBJ1-6 TRBV6-5 NA ATGEGRSPLH
TRBJ2-6 TRBV15 NA ATSRDSWRLGSGANVLT
TRBJ2-7 TRBV11-2 NA ASSFQGIYEQY
TRBJ2-1 TRBV7-9 NA ASHRSWTNEQF
TRBJ2-1 TRBV28 TRBD2 ATLLAGGYNEQF
TRBJ2-2 TRBV14 NA ASSQRLSNTGELF
TRBJ1-5 TRBV7-2 NA ASSPMRLQPQH
TRBJ2-5 TRBV18 NA ASSPQIAVQETQY
TRBJ2-2 TRBV12-3/TRBV12-4 NA ASSYVPATKGELF
TRBJ1-5 TRBV19 NA ASSISSPMRDQPQH
TRBJ1-4 TRBV15 NA ATSRAATNEKLF
TRBJ2-4 TRBV7-2 NA ASSSTGAGVNIQY
TRBJ1-1 TRBV4-1 TRBD1 ASMNHYRGRFTEAF
TRBJ2-7 TRBV11-1 TRBD1 ASSSDRVFEQY
TRBJ2-1 TRBV20-1 TRBD2 SAQTLAGFPNEQF
TRBJ2-7 TRBV6-5 TRBD2 ASSKAGASYEQY
TRBJ1-5 TRBV4-1 NA ASSQALEGNQPQH
TRBJ2-7 TRBV27 NA ASSYGTGPYEQY